The clone carrying this T cell receptor (beta chain) showed up just a few times. The antigen is unknown. The germline gives CDR1 KGHDR, CDR2 SFDVKD. The ends lost 4 bases at V and 3 bases at J; junction bases unmatched: 6. The CDR3 sequence is 15 residues long. These data belong to a study of T cell repertoires in aging, cancer and after chemotherapy. The wider study: Healthy donor repertoires were recorded over several months to years and showed clear clonal overlap. The study's findings and limits: Rebound thymic output was suggested by rising median generation probability during chemotherapy in each cancer cohort. Loss of evenness, beyond lost richness, contributed to age-related TCR diversity decline in cancer patients.

The template was genomic DNA from peripheral blood, not RNA. TRB rearrangements spanning V, D and J were amplified using mixed TRB-A/B primers. TCRdb analysed the multiplex PCR reads with MiXCR anew, one entry per CDR3 protein. Of about 6,000 distinct CDR3 sequences listed, approximately 20% are singletons. The receptor was derived from a human donor in good health. Material: blood. J is TRBJ2-5 and V is TRBV24-1, with 8 bases aligning to TRBD1. The chain's CDR3 is CATSERTGPKETQYF. As DNA, the CDR3 is TGTGCCACCAGTGAGCGGACAGGGCCTAAAGAGACCCAGTACTTC.